Listed below are T cell receptor beta chains from one sample, sequenced in a study of CD4 T cells in relation to SARS-CoV-2 and coronaviruses. Generated by immunoSEQ multiplex PCR, the TCRdb table keeps only in-frame clones and is missing some. The sample yields roughly 20,000 clones, about 69% seen once. These receptors lack a known antigen. Sequenced material: CD4+ T cells from PBMCs, cultured in vitro. These receptors all come from a human donor in good health. Each CDR3 is given without its conserved first and last residue.

>TRBV5-8|TRBJ2-1
ASSLGAGNYNEQF
>TRBV4-2|TRBJ2-7
ASSPEGLADYEQY
>TRBV5-1|TRBJ1-3
ASSFFIGTGGSGNTIY
>TRBV7-2|TRBJ1-2
ASSTTGDWVYGYT
>TRBV3-1/TRBV3-2|TRBJ1-5
ASSQGANQPQH
>TRBV4-3|TRBJ2-4
ASSQMDGANIQY
>TRBV10-2|TRBJ1-2
ASRGQGAGYT
>TRBV5-4|TRBJ2-3
ASSLRSDTQY
>TRBV7-9|TRBJ2-7
ASTGRGQRPSYEQY
>TRBV4-1|TRBJ2-1
ASSPGAQRGGNDEQF
>TRBV7-2|TRBJ2-7
ASSLGSAGSDEQY
>TRBV3-1/TRBV3-2|TRBJ2-5
ASSLGQGTYQETQY
>TRBV5-1|TRBJ2-2
ASSLLRDTGELF
>TRBV5-6|TRBJ2-3
ASSSIAGLYTDTQY
>TRBV27|TRBJ2-2
ASSPRVTGELF
>TRBV11-2|TRBJ2-7
ASSLRLDSSYEQY
>TRBV5-1|TRBJ1-6
ASSLSGPAYNSPLH
>TRBV19|TRBJ1-5
ASSLRQRGNQPQH
>TRBV29-1|TRBJ2-2
SVAPRNTGELF
>TRBV27|TRBJ2-1
ASSLTGVEQF
>TRBV12-3/TRBV12-4|TRBJ2-1
ASSSGPANEQF
>TRBV3-1/TRBV3-2|TRBJ1-5
ASSQAWQRGSCNQPQH
>TRBV18|TRBJ1-2
ASSTGAGEGYT
>TRBV12-3/TRBV12-4|TRBJ1-5
ASSLSEDQPQH
>TRBV5-1|TRBJ2-7
ASSLGGSSYEQY
>TRBV3-1/TRBV3-2|TRBJ2-1
ASSQDQGTYNEQF
>TRBV7-8|TRBJ2-1
ASSLRGRYNEQF
>TRBV25-1|TRBJ2-1
ASSVAASYNEQF
>TRBV7-2|TRBJ2-1
ASSPFHREQF
>TRBV2|TRBJ2-3
ASSADTDTQY
>TRBV11-3|TRBJ2-5
ASSFGTSGTGGETQY
>TRBV21-1|TRBJ1-5
ASSVRQPQH
>TRBV5-4|TRBJ2-3
ASSFFKTRDTQY
>TRBV18|TRBJ2-7
ASSPRDRFEQY
>TRBV19|TRBJ2-2
ASNTGGVGTGELF
>TRBV7-6|TRBJ1-5
ASSSETGVSNQPQH
>TRBV6-5|TRBJ2-1
ASLTGSSYNEQF
>TRBV2|TRBJ2-5
ASREGYGGVETQY
>TRBV5-6|TRBJ1-5
ASSLEGGIGPQH
>TRBV6-5|TRBJ1-1
ASTLTGAYTEAF
>TRBV11-1|TRBJ2-7
ASSRLAGSSYEQY
>TRBV6-4|TRBJ2-1
ASSASSGGADEQF
>TRBV6-5|TRBJ1-6
ASSFIKGRLSPLH
>TRBV5-6|TRBJ2-2
ASSMLRTLNTGELF
>TRBV4-1|TRBJ2-5
ASSQGQGGQSETQY
>TRBV5-5|TRBJ1-4
ASTLTGTTNEKLF
>TRBV7-8|TRBJ1-4
ASSSREGPNEKLF
>TRBV18|TRBJ2-7
ASSPPGDSYEQY
>TRBV3-1/TRBV3-2|TRBJ1-1
ASRADRGPNTEAF
>TRBV9|TRBJ1-1
ASSPLPMNTEAF
>TRBV9|TRBJ2-7
ASSSRGRTGTSQVREQY
>TRBV12-5|TRBJ2-1
ASGLGRLAGKNEQF
>TRBV4-2|TRBJ2-1
ASSGSGRAWEQF
>TRBV27|TRBJ2-7
ASSSPGLLSYEQY
>TRBV4-2|TRBJ2-5
ASSPQGAATQETQY